In this sample, the clone carrying this TCR beta chain turned up a few times. Its target is unknown. The sample is drawn from a study of cytomegalovirus exposure and HLA in healthy donors. Overall study results and limits: TCR beta chain V- and J-gene trimming was linked, in a later analysis, to a missense variant in DCLRE1C.

This PCR relied on a set of 60 Vbeta primers and 13 Jbeta primers. The method was immunoSEQ multiplex PCR; TCRdb's version includes in-frame clones alone and lacks a portion of them. The sample records 90,000 to 150,000 clones, about 60% being singletons. The CDR3 totals 13 residues. Germline trimming cut 6 bases from V and 1 base from J; bases unmatched to any gene: 0. Germline CDR1 MDHEN, CDR2 SYDVKM. Sequenced: PBMCs. The rearrangement links TRBV28 to TRBJ2-3; 8 bases fit TRBD2. The clonotype comes from a man aged 40-49 years in good health and CMV-seropositive. CDR3 sequence: CASSGGGTDTQYF. As DNA, the CDR3 is TGTGCCAGCAGCGGGGGGGGCACAGATACGCAGTATTTT.